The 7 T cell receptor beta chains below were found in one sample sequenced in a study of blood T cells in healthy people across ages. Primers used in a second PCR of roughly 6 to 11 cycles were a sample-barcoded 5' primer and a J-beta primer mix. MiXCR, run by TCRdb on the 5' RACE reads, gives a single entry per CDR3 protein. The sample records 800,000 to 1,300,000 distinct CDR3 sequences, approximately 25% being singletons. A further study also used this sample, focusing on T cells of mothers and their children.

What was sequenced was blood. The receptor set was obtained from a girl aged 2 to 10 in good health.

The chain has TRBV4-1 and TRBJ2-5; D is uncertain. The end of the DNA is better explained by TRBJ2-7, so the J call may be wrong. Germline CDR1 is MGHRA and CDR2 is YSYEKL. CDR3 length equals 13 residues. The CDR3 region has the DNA TGCGCCAGCAGCCAATTGGGATTCCGCGAGCAGTACTTC. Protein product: CASSQLGFREQYF.

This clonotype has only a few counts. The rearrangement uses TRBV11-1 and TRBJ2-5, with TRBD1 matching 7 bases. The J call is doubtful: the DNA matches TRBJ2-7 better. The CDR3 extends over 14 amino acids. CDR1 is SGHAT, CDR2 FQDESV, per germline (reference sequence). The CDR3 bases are TGTGCCAGCAGCCCGACAGGGATGGTCTACGAGCAGTACTTC. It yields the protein CASSPTGMVYEQYF.

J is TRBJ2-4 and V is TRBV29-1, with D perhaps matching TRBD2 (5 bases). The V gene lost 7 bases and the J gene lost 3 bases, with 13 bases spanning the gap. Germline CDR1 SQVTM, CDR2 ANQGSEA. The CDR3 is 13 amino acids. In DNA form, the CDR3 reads TGCAGCGCCTTGTGGGAGAACAAAAACATTCAGTACTTC. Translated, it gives CSALWENKNIQYF. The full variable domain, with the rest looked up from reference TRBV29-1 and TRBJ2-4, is SAVISQKPSRDICQRGTSLTIQCQVDSQVTMMFWYRQQPGQSLTLIATANQGSEATYESGFVIDKFPISRPNLTFSTLTVSNMSPEDSSIYLCSALWENKNIQYFGAGTRLSVL.

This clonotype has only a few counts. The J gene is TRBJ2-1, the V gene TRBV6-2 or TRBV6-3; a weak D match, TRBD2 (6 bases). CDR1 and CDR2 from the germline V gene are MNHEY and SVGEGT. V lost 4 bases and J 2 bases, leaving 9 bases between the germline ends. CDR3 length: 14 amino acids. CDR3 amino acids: CASSFRLAYNEQFF. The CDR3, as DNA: TGTGCCAGCAGTTTCAGACTAGCCTACAATGAGCAGTTCTTC.

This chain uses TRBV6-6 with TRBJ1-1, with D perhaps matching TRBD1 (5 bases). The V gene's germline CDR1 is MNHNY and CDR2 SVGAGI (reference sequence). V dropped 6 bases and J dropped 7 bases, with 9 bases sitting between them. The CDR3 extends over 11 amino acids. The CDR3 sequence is CASRYTGEAFF. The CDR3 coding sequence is TGTGCCAGCAGGTATACAGGTGAAGCTTTCTTT.

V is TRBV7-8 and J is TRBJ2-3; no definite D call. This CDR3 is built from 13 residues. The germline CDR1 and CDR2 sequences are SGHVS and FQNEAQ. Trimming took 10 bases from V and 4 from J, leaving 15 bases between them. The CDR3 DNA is TGTGCCAAGCCCGTCTCAGACTCAGATACGCAGTATTTT. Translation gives CAKPVSDSDTQYF.

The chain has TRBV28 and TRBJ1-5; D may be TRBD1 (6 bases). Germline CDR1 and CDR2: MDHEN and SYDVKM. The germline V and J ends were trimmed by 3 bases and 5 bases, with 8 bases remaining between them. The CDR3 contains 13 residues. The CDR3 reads CASSFGGHQPQHF. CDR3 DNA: TGTGCCAGCAGTTTCGGGGGCCATCAGCCCCAGCATTTT.